These 25 T cell receptor beta chains were sequenced from one sample in a study of T cell responses to AZD1222 COVID-19 vaccine. Here immunoSEQ multiplex PCR was the method, and the copy in TCRdb shows in-frame clones only, minus some. The profile covers about 150,000 clones, with roughly nine tenths appearing a single time and less than 1.5% taken by the ten largest. The source material was peripheral blood, sampled 28 days after the second AZD1222 dose. The origin of the receptors is an adult who received the AZD1222 COVID-19 vaccine.

The gene calls are TRBV19 and TRBJ2-7; TRBD2 agrees at 12 bases. With 3 bases clipped from V and 5 bases from J, the junction kept 8 bases outside the gene matches. The CDR3 loop spans 16 amino acids. Germline V gives CDR1 LNHDA, CDR2 SQIVND (reference sequence). In DNA, the CDR3 is TGTGCCAGTAGTATCGCCGCTAGCGGGAGGGCTAACGAGCAGTACTTC. It specifies CASSIAASGRANEQYF.

V and J are TRBV20-1 and TRBJ1-6; no clear D gene. The V and J ends lost 3 bases and 10 bases respectively, with 13 bases between them. The CDR3 covers 13 residues. Germline CDR1 and CDR2: DFQATT and SNEGSKA (reference sequence). In DNA form, the CDR3 reads TGCAGTGCTAGTAGAGTGTCAGCCTCACCCCTCCACTTT. Its translation is CSASRVSASPLHF.

In DNA, the CDR3 is TGTGCCAGCAGCTTAGCGGGACTAGAGTACAATGAGCAGTTCTTC. It specifies CASSLAGLEYNEQFF. The chain recombines TRBV7-2 with TRBJ2-1; 8 positions match TRBD2. With 0 bases clipped from V and 4 bases from J, the junction kept 2 bases outside the gene matches. The CDR3 contains 15 residues. CDR1 and CDR2 from the germline V gene are SGHTA and FQGNSA.

This clone was seen a single time. The V and J genes are TRBV7-3 and TRBJ2-6; D unclear. CDR3 length: 15 residues. Looked up from germline, CDR1 is SGHTA and CDR2 is FQGTGA. Trimming removed 4 bases at V and 4 bases at J, with 11 bases between. CDR3 protein: CASSSPMSGANVLTF. The CDR3 DNA follows: TGTGCCAGCAGCTCCCCAATGTCAGGGGCCAACGTCCTGACTTTC.

The chain is built from TRBV28 and TRBJ2-5; D might be TRBD1 or TRBD2, each matching 5 bases. The ends were cut back, 6 bases at V and 0 bases at J, with 11 bases in the middle. CDR1 MDHEN and CDR2 SYDVKM come from the germline V gene. This CDR3 spans 14 amino acids. Here the CDR3 reads CASRAGTNQETQYF. DNA for the CDR3: TGTGCCAGCAGAGCCGGGACCAACCAAGAGACCCAGTACTTC.

The V and J genes are TRBV7-9 and TRBJ2-7; D may be TRBD2 (5 bases). CDR3 length: 14 residues. The V gene's germline CDR1 is SEHNR and CDR2 FQNEAQ (reference sequence). The CDR3 region has the DNA TGTGCAAGCCCTTTAGGCGGAGGCTCCTACGAGCAGTACTTC. Translating it yields CASPLGGGSYEQYF.

The chain employs TRBV19 and TRBJ1-1; possibly TRBD1 for D (6 bases). Germline V gives CDR1 LNHDA, CDR2 SQIVND (reference sequence). The CDR3 extends over 15 amino acids. The V end lost 3 bases, the J end lost 1 base, and 12 bases lay between the germline ends. The CDR3 nucleotides read TGTGCCAGTAGTATTCTTGGGACATCGAACACTGAAGCTTTCTTT. This encodes CASSILGTSNTEAFF.

This sequence joins TRBV2 and TRBJ1-5, with 7 bases lining up with TRBD1. With V trimmed by 6 bases and J by 0 bases, 5 bases remained unmatched. Germline V CDR1 and CDR2: SNHLY, FYNNEI. This CDR3 comprises 15 residues. The CDR3 here is CASSENRGSNQPQHF. The CDR3 DNA reads TGTGCCAGCAGCGAAAACAGGGGTAGCAATCAGCCCCAGCATTTT.

This clone showed up just once. Other DNA variants within this sample encode the same CDR3. The chain carries TRBV7-9 and TRBJ1-1; 8 bases map to TRBD1. Per the germline V gene, CDR1 is SEHNR and CDR2 is FQNEAQ (reference sequence). The junction had 3 bases not matched to a gene; V was cut back by 1 base and J by 5 bases. This CDR3 spans 14 amino acids. CDR3 sequence (DNA): TGTGCCAGCAGCTTAGGACAGGGGTTAACTGAAGCTTTCTTT. Amino acids: CASSLGQGLTEAFF.

The chain recombines TRBV20-1 with TRBJ1-6; 9 bases match TRBD1. Germline-derived CDR1 and CDR2 are DFQATT and SNEGSKA (reference sequence). V lost 3 bases to trimming and J lost 13 bases; unmatched junction nucleotides: 13. The CDR3 runs 15 residues. CDR3: CSASSVSGQGFPLHF. The CDR3, as DNA: TGCAGTGCTAGTTCGGTCAGCGGACAGGGGTTTCCCCTCCACTTT.

V gene TRBV25-1 combines with J gene TRBJ2-7; 10 nucleotides agree with TRBD2. J lost 4 bases, V lost 1 base, and 13 bases had no gene match. Germline values: CDR1 MGHDK, CDR2 SYGVNS. The CDR3 is 18 residues long. DNA of the CDR3: TGTGCCAGCAGTGAATCGGGAACTAGCGGGATCTATGCATACGAGCAGTACTTC. Residues: CASSESGTSGIYAYEQYF.

The chain joins TRBV5-1 to TRBJ1-5, with 7 bases fitting TRBD1. Per germline, CDR1 SGHRS and CDR2 YFSETQ. The CDR3 is 16 residues long. Trimming removed 2 bases from V and 7 bases from J; junction bases left unmatched: 12. In nucleotides, the CDR3 is TGCGCCAGCAGCTTATCTCCGTGGGACAGCGTCCAGCCCCAGCATTTT. It encodes CASSLSPWDSVQPQHF.

The genes are TRBV6-5 and TRBJ2-7; 8 bases are a match to TRBD1. V lost 2 bases and J lost 5; bases outside the gene matches: 5. This CDR3 is built from 14 residues. Germline V CDR1 and CDR2: MNHEY, SVGAGI. CDR3 nucleotides: TGTGCCAGCAGTTACCGGACAGGGCCCCACGAGCAGTACTTC. Amino acids: CASSYRTGPHEQYF.

J is TRBJ1-3 and V is TRBV11-2; TRBD1 matches 8 bases. There are 15 residues in the CDR3. The V gene's germline CDR1 is SGHAT and CDR2 FQNNGV. V lost 2 bases, J lost 2 bases, and 2 bases stayed unmatched. The CDR3 here is CASSLRGQAGNTIYF. Here the CDR3 DNA reads TGTGCCAGCAGCTTAAGGGGACAGGCTGGAAACACCATATATTTT.

The chain links TRBV7-8 to TRBJ2-3; D is perhaps TRBD2 (5 bases). CDR1 and CDR2 from the germline V gene are SGHVS and FQNEAQ. The CDR3 contains 14 residues. V was pared by 1 base and J by 5 bases, with 10 bases between. CDR3 region: CASSLVRSGDTQYF. The CDR3 DNA is TGTGCCAGCAGCTTAGTTCGGAGCGGAGATACGCAGTATTTT.

V is TRBV10-1 and J is TRBJ2-1; TRBD1 is a possible D gene (6 bases). V lost 2 bases and J 2 bases, leaving 13 bases between the germline ends. There are 16 residues in the CDR3. Germline V gives CDR1 WNHNN, CDR2 SYGVQD (reference sequence). The DNA for the CDR3 is TGCGCCAGCAGTGAGGAGGGGGTAGGTCCCTACAATGAGCAGTTCTTC. Translated, it gives CASSEEGVGPYNEQFF.

This clone was observed many times. The genes are TRBV10-2 and TRBJ1-5; D may be TRBD1 (5 bases). The CDR3 has 15 residues. Germline CDR1 is WSHSY and CDR2 is SAAADI. Trimming took 3 bases from V and 1 from J, leaving 10 bases between them. CDR3 region: CASSDGALSNQPQHF. The CDR3 nucleotides are TGCGCCAGCAGTGACGGGGCCTTAAGCAATCAGCCCCAGCATTTT.

Turning to this clone: At the DNA level, this CDR3 is encoded by other sequences in the same sample as well. CDR3 in DNA: TGTGCCAGCAGCGTAGGGGGGGCTTCTGGAAACACCATATATTTT. This translates into CASSVGGASGNTIYF. The rearrangement uses TRBV9 and TRBJ1-3; possible D gene TRBD1, 6 bases. The germline V gene has CDR1 SGDLS and CDR2 YYNGEE. This CDR3 has 15 residues. With 0 bases removed from V and 1 base from J, the gap between germline ends came to 8 bases.

The chain combines TRBV6-5 with TRBJ1-1, with 7 bases identical to TRBD1. The CDR3 has 14 amino acids. Germline trimming cut 8 bases from V and 11 bases from J; bases unmatched to any gene: 17. Germline V gene data show CDR1 as MNHEY and CDR2 as SVGAGI. DNA of the CDR3: TGTGCCAGCGGGACGAAAACGGAGGGACAGAAGGCTTTCTTT. As protein: CASGTKTEGQKAFF.

Of note for this clone: A read error may produce the germline difference seen at one junction end. The chain links TRBV27 to TRBJ2-5, with D hard to call. The CDR3 totals 13 residues. CDR1 and CDR2 (germline): MNHEY, SMNVEV (reference sequence). The chain's CDR3 is CASSLLGTTSLDF. In DNA form, the CDR3 reads TGTGCCAGCAGTTTATTGGGTACCACGAGCTTAGACTTC.

The chain links TRBV5-1 to TRBJ2-7, with 7 bases that match TRBD1. This CDR3 has 15 amino acids. Per the germline V gene, CDR1 is SGHRS and CDR2 is YFSETQ. The V segment lost 0 bases and the J segment 2 bases; nucleotides outside the gene matches: 5. In nucleotides, the CDR3 is TGCGCCAGCAGCTTGGCCCCGACAGGGCCCTACGAGCAGTACTTC. It is translated as CASSLAPTGPYEQYF. Variable domain in full (rest from reference TRBV5-1 and TRBJ2-7): KAGVTQTPRYLIKTRGQQVTLSCSPISGHRSVSWYQQTPGQGLQFLFEYFSETQRNKGNFPGRFSGRQFSNSRSEMNVSTLELGDSALYLCASSLAPTGPYEQYFGPGTRLTVT.

This clone turned up a few times. The chain carries TRBV11-2 and TRBJ2-5, with D tentatively TRBD2 (6 bases). Trimming pared 0 bases from V and 10 bases from J, leaving 18 bases between. This CDR3 is built from 15 residues. CDR1 and CDR2 (germline): SGHAT, FQNNGV. This chain's CDR3 is CASSLETSPIGIQYF. In nucleotides, the CDR3 is TGTGCCAGCAGCTTAGAAACTAGCCCTATTGGTATCCAGTACTTC.

V and J are TRBV7-3 and TRBJ2-1, with D perhaps matching TRBD1 (5 bases). The CDR3 contains 13 residues. V lost 7 bases, J lost 7 bases, and 14 bases lay in between. The germline CDR1 and CDR2 sequences are SGHTA and FQGTGA. The CDR3 is CASTEDIGNEQFF. The DNA of the CDR3 is TGTGCCAGCACCGAGGACATAGGGAATGAGCAGTTCTTC.

In DNA, the CDR3 is TGTGCCAGTAGTATGGGCCAACCGTCCTCATTAAAACTGTTTTTT. It yields the protein CASSMGQPSSLKLFF. The chain employs TRBV19 and TRBJ1-4; D is unclear. CDR1 LNHDA and CDR2 SQIVND come from the germline V gene (reference sequence). V gave up 3 bases and J gave up 10 bases, with 18 bases separating them. This CDR3 has 15 residues.

The V and J genes are TRBV6-1 and TRBJ1-5; a possible D gene is TRBD1 (6 bases). Trimming stripped 3 bases from V and 1 base from J, with 10 bases between. The CDR3 loop spans 15 amino acids. Germline V CDR1 and CDR2: MNHNS, SASEGT. Here the CDR3 reads CASSEFGGSNQPQHF. CDR3 sequence (DNA): TGTGCCAGCAGTGAGTTCGGGGGCAGCAATCAGCCCCAGCATTTT.